Reported below is one TCR beta chain. As yet, its antigen is unknown. The data were taken from a study of blood T cells in healthy people across ages. Overall study results and limits: Calculation of diversity from one million T cells yielded estimates considered to be underestimates.

Through a sample-barcoded 5' primer and a J-beta primer mix, a second PCR was run for roughly 6 to 11 cycles. Samples each returned at least 3 million CDR3-containing paired-end reads. TCRdb redid the calling of the 5' RACE reads with MiXCR, one entry per CDR3 protein. The data hold under 2,000,000 distinct CDR3 sequences, with about 50% observed a single time. Germline trimming cut 0 bases from V and 2 bases from J; bases unmatched to any gene: 5. CDR1 and CDR2 from the germline V gene are LGHNA and YSLEER. This CDR3 spans 17 amino acids. What was sequenced was blood. The chain employs TRBV4-3 and TRBJ2-4; TRBD2 agrees at 9 bases. The clonotype originates from a woman in her thirties or forties in good health. CDR3 in amino acids: CASSQDLSGGTKNIQYF. Written as DNA, the CDR3 is TGCGCCAGCAGCCAAGATTTAAGCGGGGGGACCAAAAACATTCAGTACTTC.